The T cell receptor (beta chain) described here comes from a study of blood T cell repertoires in COVID-19. Across the whole study: PBMCs, B-cell-depleted T cells, or T cells provided the cDNA or gDNA that made up the material.

Under the authors' procedure: Reference gene primer amplification in the assay estimated nucleated cell counts. Sequencing was performed with immunoSEQ multiplex PCR; in TCRdb, only in-frame clones are kept and a portion is missing. That table furnishes V, J and clone size, whereas the DNA furnished D and trimming. Among approximately 180,000 clones listed, approximately 82% were seen once. The CDR3 has 16 amino acids. The junction had 13 bases not matched to a gene; V was cut back by 5 bases and J by 6 bases. Germline V gene lookup returns CDR1 SEHNR and CDR2 FQNEAQ (reference sequence). This receptor was obtained from a woman aged 50 to 60 who had recovered from COVID-19. The V gene is TRBV7-9, the J gene TRBJ2-7, with 10 bases fitting TRBD2. The specimen was PBMCs or T cells enriched from blood (not recorded which). CDR3 amino acids: CASSQPASGRGFEQYF. The CDR3, as DNA: TGTGCCAGCAGCCAACCAGCGAGCGGGAGGGGATTCGAGCAGTACTTC. The full variable domain, rest sourced from reference TRBV7-9 and TRBJ2-7, is DTGVSQNPRHKITKRGQNVTFRCDPISEHNRLYWYRQTLGQGPEFLTYFQNEAQLEKSRLLSDRFSAERPKGSFSTLEIQRTEQGDSAMYLCASSQPASGRGFEQYFGPGTRLTVT.